This TCR beta chain was obtained from a study of blood T cells in healthy people across ages. The people who gave samples were healthy Caucasians from Russia, aged about 6 to 100. Combining a sample-barcoded 5' primer with a J-beta primer mix, a second PCR ran for roughly 7 to 12 cycles. Carrying 12 random nucleotides, a template-switch adaptor labeled each individual cDNA molecule. In TCRdb, the 5' RACE reads were re-called with MiXCR into one record per CDR3 protein. Among 790,000 or so distinct CDR3 sequences listed, 56% were seen once. The V gene lost 3 bases and the J gene lost 4 bases, with 6 bases spanning the gap. Per the germline V gene, CDR1 is MNHEY and CDR2 is SMNVEV (reference sequence). This CDR3 contains 12 residues. Study-wide results and limits: Diversity of TCR beta per million T cells declined in a roughly linear way with age.

This clonotype was recorded once. The antigen is not known. The chain joins TRBV27 to TRBJ1-1; no firm D call. The sequenced material came from blood. This TCR derives from a man aged 35 to 55 in good health. The CDR3 protein is CASSFFGTEAFF. CDR3 DNA sequence: TGTGCCAGCAGTTTTTTTGGCACTGAAGCTTTCTTT.